The T cell receptor (beta chain) described here comes from a study of cytomegalovirus exposure and HLA in healthy donors. This clone came up once. Produced via immunoSEQ multiplex PCR; TCRdb's table is partial and in-frame only. The sample consists of roughly 270,000 clones, 85% to 90% of them appearing once. V was clipped by 2 bases and J by 4 bases; unmatched bases: 7. Germline V gene lookup returns CDR1 MDHEN and CDR2 SYDVKM. The CDR3 is 15 amino acids. V gene TRBV28 combines with J gene TRBJ2-5; 7 bases map to TRBD2. Sequenced sample: PBMCs. The sequence was collected from a woman between 18 and 29 years old in good health and CMV-seronegative. This CDR3 reads CASSLPAGVLETQYF. In DNA form, the CDR3 reads TGTGCCAGCAGTTTACCTGCGGGAGTTTTAGAGACCCAGTACTTC. Full variable domain (rest looked up from reference TRBV28 and TRBJ2-5): DVKVTQSSRYLVKRTGEKVFLECVQDMDHENMFWYRQDPGLGLRLIYFSYDVKMKEKGDIPEGYSVSREKKERFSLILESASTNQTSMYLCASSLPAGVLETQYFGPGTRLLVL.